A single sample is the source of the 2 T cell receptor beta chains below, sequenced in a study of graft-versus-host responses after intestinal transplantation. Clones were sequenced by immunoSEQ multiplex PCR, and TCRdb holds only the in-frame ones, with some missing. The repertoire consists of 85,000 to 95,000 clones, with approximately 94% occurring once and the leading ten covering roughly 2%. The antigens of these receptors remain unknown. Sequencing used unstimulated CD8+ T cells sorted from spleen or lymph node cells, obtained before intestinal transplant. The receptors derive from a human donor who received an intestinal transplant.

The CDR3 sequence is CAWSVHDSIRSRGRDYGYTF. CDR3 bases: TGTGCCTGGAGTGTTCACGATTCGATTCGGAGCAGGGGCCGGGACTATGGCTACACCTTC. This chain connects TRBV30 to TRBJ1-2, with D perhaps matching TRBD1 (6 bases). V lost 0 bases to trimming and J lost 3 bases, with 29 bases between them. This CDR3 is built from 20 residues. The V gene's germline CDR1 is GTSNPN and CDR2 SVGIG (reference sequence).

The V call is TRBV2, the J call TRBJ2-5; perhaps TRBD2 as D (6 bases). The germline CDR1 and CDR2 sequences are SNHLY and FYNNEI. The CDR3 is 12 residues long. The germline V and J ends were trimmed by 6 bases and 7 bases, with 12 bases remaining between them. CDR3 sequence reads: CASREGYPTQYF. The CDR3 nucleotides are TGTGCCAGCAGGGAGGGGTATCCGACCCAGTACTTC.